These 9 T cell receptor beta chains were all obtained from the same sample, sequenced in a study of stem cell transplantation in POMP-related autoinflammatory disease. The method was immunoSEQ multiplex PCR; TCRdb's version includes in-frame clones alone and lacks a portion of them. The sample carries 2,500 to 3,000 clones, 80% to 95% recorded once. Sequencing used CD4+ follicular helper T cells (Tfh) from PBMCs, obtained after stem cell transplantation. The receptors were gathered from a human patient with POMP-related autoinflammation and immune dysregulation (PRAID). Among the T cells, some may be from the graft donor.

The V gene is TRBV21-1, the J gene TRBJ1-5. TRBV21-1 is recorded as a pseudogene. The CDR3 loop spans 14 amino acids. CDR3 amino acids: CASSKADRNQPQHF. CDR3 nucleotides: TGTGCCAGCAGCAAAGCGGACCGCAATCAGCCCCAGCATTTT.

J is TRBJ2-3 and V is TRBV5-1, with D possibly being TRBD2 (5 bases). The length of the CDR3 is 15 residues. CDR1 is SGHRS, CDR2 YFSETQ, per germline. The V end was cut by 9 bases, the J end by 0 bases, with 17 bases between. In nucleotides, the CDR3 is TGCGCCACCTCATCACTAGGAACTAGCACAGATACGCAGTATTTT. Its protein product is CATSSLGTSTDTQYF.

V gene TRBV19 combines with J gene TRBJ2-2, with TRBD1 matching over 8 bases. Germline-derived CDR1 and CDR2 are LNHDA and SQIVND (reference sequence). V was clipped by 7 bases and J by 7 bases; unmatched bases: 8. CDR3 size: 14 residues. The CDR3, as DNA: TGTGCCAGTAATTCAAGACAGGGGATCGGGGAGCTGTTTTTT. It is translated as CASNSRQGIGELFF.

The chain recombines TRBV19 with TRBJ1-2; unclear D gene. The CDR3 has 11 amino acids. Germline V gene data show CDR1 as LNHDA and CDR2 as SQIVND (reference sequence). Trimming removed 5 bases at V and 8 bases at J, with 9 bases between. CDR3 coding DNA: TGTGCCAGTAGTGACGGCAGAGGCTACACCTTC. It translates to CASSDGRGYTF.

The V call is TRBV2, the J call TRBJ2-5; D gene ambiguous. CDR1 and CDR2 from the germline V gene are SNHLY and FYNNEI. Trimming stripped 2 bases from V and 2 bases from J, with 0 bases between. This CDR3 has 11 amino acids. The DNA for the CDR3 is TGTGCCAGCAGTGAACAAGAGACCCAGTACTTC. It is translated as CASSEQETQYF. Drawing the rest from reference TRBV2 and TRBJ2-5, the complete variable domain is EPEVTQTPSHQVTQMGQEVILRCVPISNHLYFYWYRQILGQKVEFLVSFYNNEISEKSEIFDDQFSVERPDGSNFTLKIRSTKLEDSAMYFCASSEQETQYFGPGTRLLVL.

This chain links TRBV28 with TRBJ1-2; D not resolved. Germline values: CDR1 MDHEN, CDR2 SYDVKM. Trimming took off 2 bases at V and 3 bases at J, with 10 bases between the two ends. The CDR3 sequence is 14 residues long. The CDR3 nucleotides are TGTGCCAGCAGTTTAGCCGGGCTGGACTATGGCTACACCTTC. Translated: CASSLAGLDYGYTF.

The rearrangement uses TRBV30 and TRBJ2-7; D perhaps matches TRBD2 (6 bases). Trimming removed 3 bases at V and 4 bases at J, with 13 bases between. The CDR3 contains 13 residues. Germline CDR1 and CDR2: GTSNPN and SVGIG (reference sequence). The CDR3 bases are TGTGCCTGGAGGAAGCCTGGGGGGTACGAGCAGTACTTC. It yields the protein CAWRKPGGYEQYF.

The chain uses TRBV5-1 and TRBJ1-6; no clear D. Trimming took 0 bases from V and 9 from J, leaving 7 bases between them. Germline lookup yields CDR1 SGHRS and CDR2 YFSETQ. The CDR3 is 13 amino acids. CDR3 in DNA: TGCGCCAGCAGCTTGGCTTGGGTTTCACCCCTCCACTTT. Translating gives CASSLAWVSPLHF.

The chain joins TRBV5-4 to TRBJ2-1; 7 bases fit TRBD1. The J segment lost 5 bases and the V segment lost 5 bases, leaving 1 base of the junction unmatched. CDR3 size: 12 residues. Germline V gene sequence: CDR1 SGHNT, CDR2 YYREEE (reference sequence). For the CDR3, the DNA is TGTGCCAGCAGGGGGACAGACAATGAGCAGTTCTTC. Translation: CASRGTDNEQFF.